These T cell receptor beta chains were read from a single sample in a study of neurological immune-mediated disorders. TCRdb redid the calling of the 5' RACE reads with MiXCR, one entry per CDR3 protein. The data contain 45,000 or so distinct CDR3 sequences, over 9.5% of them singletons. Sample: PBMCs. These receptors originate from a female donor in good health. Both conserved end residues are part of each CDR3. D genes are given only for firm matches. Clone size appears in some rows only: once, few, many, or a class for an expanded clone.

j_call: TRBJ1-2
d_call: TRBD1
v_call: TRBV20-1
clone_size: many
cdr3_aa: CSARGPSGQGYGYTF
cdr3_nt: TGCAGTGCTAGAGGCCCCTCCGGACAGGGCTATGGCTACACCTTC

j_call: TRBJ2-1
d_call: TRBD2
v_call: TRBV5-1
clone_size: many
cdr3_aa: CASSLPSGGANEQFF
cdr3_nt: TGCGCCAGCAGCTTGCCTAGCGGGGGGGCCAATGAGCAGTTCTTC

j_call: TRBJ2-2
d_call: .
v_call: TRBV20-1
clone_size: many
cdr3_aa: CSARDRRRNTGELFF
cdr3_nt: TGCAGTGCTAGAGATCGGAGGCGAAACACCGGGGAGCTGTTTTTT

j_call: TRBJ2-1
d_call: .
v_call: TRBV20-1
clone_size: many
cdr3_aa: CSARTYNEQFF
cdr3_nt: TGCAGTGCTAGAACCTACAATGAGCAGTTCTTC

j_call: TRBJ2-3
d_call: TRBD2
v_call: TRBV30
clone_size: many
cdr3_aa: CAFSGGVFDTQYF
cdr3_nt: TGTGCCTTTAGCGGGGGGGTATTCGATACGCAGTATTTT

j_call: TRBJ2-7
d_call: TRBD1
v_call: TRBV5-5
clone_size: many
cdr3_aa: CASSAVPGQGVLAAYEQYF
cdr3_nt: TGTGCCAGCAGCGCCGTCCCGGGACAGGGGGTACTAGCGGCATACGAGCAGTACTTC

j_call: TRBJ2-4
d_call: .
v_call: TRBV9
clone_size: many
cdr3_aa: CASSSLTGFSGTIQYF
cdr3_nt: TGTGCCAGCAGCAGCCTCACAGGGTTCAGCGGTACCATTCAGTACTTC

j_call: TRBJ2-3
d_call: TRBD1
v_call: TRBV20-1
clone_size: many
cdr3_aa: CSANTGGNQGTQYF
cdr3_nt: TGCAGTGCTAATACAGGGGGGAACCAAGGTACGCAGTATTTT

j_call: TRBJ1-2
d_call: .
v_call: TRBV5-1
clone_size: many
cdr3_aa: CASSLGTNYGYTF
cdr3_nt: TGCGCCAGCAGCTTGGGTACCAACTATGGCTACACCTTC

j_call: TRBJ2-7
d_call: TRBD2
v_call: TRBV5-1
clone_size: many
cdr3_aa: CASSLSGLAGNTGEQYF
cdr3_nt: TGCGCCAGCAGCTTGAGTGGACTAGCGGGAAACACGGGGGAGCAGTACTTC

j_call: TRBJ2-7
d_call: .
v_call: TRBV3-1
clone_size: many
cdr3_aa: CASRGLAGQGSYEQYF
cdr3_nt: TGTGCCAGCAGGGGCCTAGCGGGACAGGGTTCCTACGAGCAGTACTTC

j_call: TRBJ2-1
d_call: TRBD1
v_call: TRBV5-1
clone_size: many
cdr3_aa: CASSEGASYNEQFF
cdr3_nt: TGCGCCAGCAGCGAGGGGGCCTCCTACAATGAGCAGTTCTTC

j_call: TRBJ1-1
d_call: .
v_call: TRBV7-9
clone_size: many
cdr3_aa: CASSAYSTEAFF
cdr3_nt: TGTGCCAGCAGCGCCTACAGCACTGAAGCTTTCTTT

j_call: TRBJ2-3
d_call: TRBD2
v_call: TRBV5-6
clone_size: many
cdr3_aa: CASSLTSGGTDTQYF
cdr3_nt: TGTGCCAGCAGCTTAACCAGCGGGGGCACAGATACGCAGTATTTT

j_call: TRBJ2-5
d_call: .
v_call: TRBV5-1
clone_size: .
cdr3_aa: CASSLMGKEETQYF
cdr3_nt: TGCGCCAGCAGCTTGATGGGTAAAGAAGAGACCCAGTACTTC

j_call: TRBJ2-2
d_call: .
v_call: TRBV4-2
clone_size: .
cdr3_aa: CASSQNRGELFF
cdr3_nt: TGTGCCAGCAGCCAGAACAGGGGGGAGCTGTTTTTT

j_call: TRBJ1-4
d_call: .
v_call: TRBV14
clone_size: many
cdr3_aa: CASSQQRLATNEKLFF
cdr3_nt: TGTGCCAGCAGCCAACAGAGACTTGCAACTAATGAAAAACTGTTTTTT

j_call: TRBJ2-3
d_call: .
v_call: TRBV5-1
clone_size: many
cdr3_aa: CASSTGLITDTQYF
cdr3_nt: TGCGCCAGCAGCACGGGACTCATCACAGATACGCAGTATTTT

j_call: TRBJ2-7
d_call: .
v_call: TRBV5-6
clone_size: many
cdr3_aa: CASSRRDLSSYEQYF
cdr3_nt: TGTGCCAGCAGCCGCCGGGACTTATCCTCCTACGAGCAGTACTTC

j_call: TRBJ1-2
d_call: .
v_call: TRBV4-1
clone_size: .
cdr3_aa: CASSLSGGGYGYTF
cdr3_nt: TGCGCCAGCAGCCTCTCTGGGGGCGGCTATGGCTACACCTTC

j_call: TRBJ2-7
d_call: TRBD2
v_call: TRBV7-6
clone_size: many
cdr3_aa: CASSLIASGAGVSYEQYF
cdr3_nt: TGTGCCAGCAGCTTAATAGCCTCCGGGGCGGGAGTATCCTACGAGCAGTACTTC

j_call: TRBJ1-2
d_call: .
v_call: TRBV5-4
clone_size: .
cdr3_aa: CASSPAGGQYGYTF
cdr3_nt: TGTGCCAGCAGCCCCGCAGGCGGGCAGTATGGCTACACCTTC

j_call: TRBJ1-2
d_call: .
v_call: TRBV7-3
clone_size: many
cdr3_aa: CASSLTTGGGYTF
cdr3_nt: TGTGCCAGCAGCTTAACGACAGGAGGTGGCTACACCTTC

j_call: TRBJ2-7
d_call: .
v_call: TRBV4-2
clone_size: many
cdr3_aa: CASSQEWGLESYEQYF
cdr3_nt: TGTGCCAGCAGCCAAGAATGGGGACTTGAGTCCTACGAGCAGTACTTC

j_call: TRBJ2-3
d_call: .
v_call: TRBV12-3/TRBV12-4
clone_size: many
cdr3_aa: CASSLGSGTDTQYF
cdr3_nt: TGTGCCAGCAGTTTAGGTAGCGGAACAGATACGCAGTATTTT

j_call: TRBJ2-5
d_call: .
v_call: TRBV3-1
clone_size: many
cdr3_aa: CASSPWAVETQYF
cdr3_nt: TGTGCCAGCAGCCCGTGGGCGGTGGAGACCCAGTACTTC

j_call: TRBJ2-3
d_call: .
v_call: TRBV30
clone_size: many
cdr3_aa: CAWSVVDRITDTQYF
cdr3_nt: TGTGCCTGGAGTGTGGTTGACCGTATCACAGATACGCAGTATTTT

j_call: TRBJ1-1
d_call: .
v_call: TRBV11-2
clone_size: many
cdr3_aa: CASSLDQYTEAFF
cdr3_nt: TGTGCCAGCAGCTTAGATCAATACACTGAAGCTTTCTTT

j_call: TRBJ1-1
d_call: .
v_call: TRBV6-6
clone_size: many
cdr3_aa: CASSPWVSTEAFF
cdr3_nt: TGTGCCAGCAGTCCCTGGGTGAGCACTGAAGCTTTCTTT

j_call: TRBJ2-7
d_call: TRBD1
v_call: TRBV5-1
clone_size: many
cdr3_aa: CASSAGTGGHEQYF
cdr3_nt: TGCGCCAGCAGCGCCGGGACAGGGGGACACGAGCAGTACTTC

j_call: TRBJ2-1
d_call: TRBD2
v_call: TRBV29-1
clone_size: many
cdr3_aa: CSVDKTSGSYNEQFF
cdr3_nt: TGCAGCGTGGATAAGACTAGCGGATCCTACAATGAGCAGTTCTTC

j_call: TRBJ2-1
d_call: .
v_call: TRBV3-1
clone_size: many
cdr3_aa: CASSPNPGFEQFF
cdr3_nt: TGTGCCAGCAGCCCTAACCCAGGGTTTGAGCAGTTCTTC

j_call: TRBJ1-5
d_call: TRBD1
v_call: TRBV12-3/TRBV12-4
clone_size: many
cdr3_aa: CASSLTGAATRPQHF
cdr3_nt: TGTGCCAGCAGCTTAACAGGGGCCGCCACGAGGCCCCAGCATTTT

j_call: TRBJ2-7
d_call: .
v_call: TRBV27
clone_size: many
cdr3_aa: CASSLVEGEQYF
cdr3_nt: TGTGCCAGCAGTTTAGTAGAGGGGGAGCAGTACTTC

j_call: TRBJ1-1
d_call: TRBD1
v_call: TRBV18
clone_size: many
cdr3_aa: CASSQLDMDRTPNTEAFF
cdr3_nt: TGTGCCAGCTCACAACTTGACATGGACAGGACCCCGAACACTGAAGCTTTCTTT

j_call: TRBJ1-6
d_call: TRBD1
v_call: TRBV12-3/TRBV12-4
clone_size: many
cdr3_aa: CASRPGQYNSPLHF
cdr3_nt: TGTGCCAGCAGGCCGGGACAGTATAATTCACCCCTCCACTTT

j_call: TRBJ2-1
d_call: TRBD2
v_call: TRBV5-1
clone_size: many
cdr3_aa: CASSREGGPLDEQFF
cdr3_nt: TGCGCCAGCAGCCGAGAGGGAGGGCCGTTAGATGAGCAGTTCTTC

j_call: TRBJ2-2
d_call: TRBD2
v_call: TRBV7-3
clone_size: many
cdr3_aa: CASSPRGGRYGELFF
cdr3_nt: TGTGCCAGCAGCCCGCGGGGGGGCCGTTACGGGGAGCTGTTTTTT

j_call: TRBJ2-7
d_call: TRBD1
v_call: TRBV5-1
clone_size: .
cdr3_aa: CASRDRVSEQYF
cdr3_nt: TGCGCCAGCCGGGACAGGGTATCCGAGCAGTACTTC

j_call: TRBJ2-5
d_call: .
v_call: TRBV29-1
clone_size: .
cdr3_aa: CSVRAVQETQYF
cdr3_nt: TGCAGCGTTCGGGCAGTCCAAGAGACCCAGTACTTC

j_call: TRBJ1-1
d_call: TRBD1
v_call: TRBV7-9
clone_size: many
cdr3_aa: CASSFWDRDTEAFF
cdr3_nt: TGTGCCAGCAGCTTCTGGGACAGGGACACTGAAGCTTTCTTT

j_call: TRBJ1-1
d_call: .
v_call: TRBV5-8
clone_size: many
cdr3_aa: CASSRESGPMNTEAFF
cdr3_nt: TGTGCCAGCAGCCGGGAGAGCGGCCCTATGAACACTGAAGCTTTCTTT

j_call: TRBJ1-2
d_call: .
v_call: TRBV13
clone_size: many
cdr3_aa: CASSPNRDGYTF
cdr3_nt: TGTGCCAGCAGCCCCAACAGGGATGGCTACACCTTC

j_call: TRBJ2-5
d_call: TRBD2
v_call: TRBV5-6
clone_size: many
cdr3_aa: CASSFEPSGVSETQYF
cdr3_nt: TGTGCCAGCAGCTTTGAGCCTAGCGGGGTGTCTGAGACCCAGTACTTC

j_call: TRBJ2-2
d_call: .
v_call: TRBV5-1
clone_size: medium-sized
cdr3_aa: CASSLTDTGELFF
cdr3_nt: TGCGCCAGCAGCCTGACGGACACCGGGGAGCTGTTTTTT

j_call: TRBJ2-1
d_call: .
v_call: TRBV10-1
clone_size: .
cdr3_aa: CASSDPTGDNEQFF
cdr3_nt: TGCGCCAGCAGTGACCCGACAGGCGACAATGAGCAGTTCTTC

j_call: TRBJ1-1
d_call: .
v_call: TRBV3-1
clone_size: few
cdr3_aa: CASSQPASSTEAFF
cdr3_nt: TGTGCCAGCAGCCAGCCCGCTTCGAGCACTGAAGCTTTCTTT

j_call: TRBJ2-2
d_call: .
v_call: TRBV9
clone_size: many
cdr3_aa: CASSAVKGSNTGELFF
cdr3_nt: TGTGCCAGCAGCGCCGTGAAGGGGTCGAACACCGGGGAGCTGTTTTTT

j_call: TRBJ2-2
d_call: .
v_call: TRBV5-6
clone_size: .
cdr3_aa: CASRLWATNTGELFF
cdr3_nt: TGTGCCAGCAGATTGTGGGCCACCAACACCGGGGAGCTGTTTTTT

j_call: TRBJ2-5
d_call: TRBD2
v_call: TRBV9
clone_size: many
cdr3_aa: CASSGLAGGIQETQYF
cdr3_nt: TGTGCCAGCTCTGGACTAGCGGGAGGAATACAAGAGACCCAGTACTTC

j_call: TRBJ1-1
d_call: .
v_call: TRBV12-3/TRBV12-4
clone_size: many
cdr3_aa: CASSGQLNEAFF
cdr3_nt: TGTGCCAGCAGTGGACAGCTGAATGAAGCTTTCTTT

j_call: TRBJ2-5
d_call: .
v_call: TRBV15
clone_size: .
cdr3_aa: CVTSRDEGPSARYF
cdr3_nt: TGTGTCACCAGCAGAGATGAGGGCCCCTCGGCCCGGTACTTC

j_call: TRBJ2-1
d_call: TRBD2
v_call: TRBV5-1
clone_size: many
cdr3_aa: CASSQHLTSGDEQFF
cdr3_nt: TGCGCCAGCAGCCAACACCTCACTAGCGGCGATGAGCAGTTCTTC

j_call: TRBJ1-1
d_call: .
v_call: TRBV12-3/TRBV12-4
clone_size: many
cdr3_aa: CASSLAPPNTEAFF
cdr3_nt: TGTGCCAGCAGTTTAGCGCCTCCGAACACTGAAGCTTTCTTT

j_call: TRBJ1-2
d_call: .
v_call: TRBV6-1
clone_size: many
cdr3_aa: CASSELRVNYGYTF
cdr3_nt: TGTGCCAGCAGTGAATTGCGGGTTAACTATGGCTACACCTTC

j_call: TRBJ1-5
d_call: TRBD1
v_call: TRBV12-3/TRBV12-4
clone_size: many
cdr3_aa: CASSPTGDGQPQHF
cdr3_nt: TGTGCCAGCAGTCCAACAGGGGATGGGCAGCCCCAGCATTTT

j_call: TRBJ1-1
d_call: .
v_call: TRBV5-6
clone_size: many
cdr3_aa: CASSPPGRTEAFF
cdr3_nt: TGTGCCAGCAGCCCCCCCGGGCGAACTGAAGCTTTCTTT

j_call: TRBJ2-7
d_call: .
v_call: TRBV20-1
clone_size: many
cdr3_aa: CSARAGRFRKDWAPYEQYF
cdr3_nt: TGCAGTGCTAGAGCCGGACGATTCCGAAAGGATTGGGCCCCCTACGAGCAGTACTTC

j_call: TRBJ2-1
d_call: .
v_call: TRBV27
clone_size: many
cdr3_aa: CASSSTTYNEQFF
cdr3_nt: TGTGCCAGCAGTTCGACGACCTACAATGAGCAGTTCTTC

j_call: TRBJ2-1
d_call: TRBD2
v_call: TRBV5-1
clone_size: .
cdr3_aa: CASSFAGKRGGREQFF
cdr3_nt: TGCGCCAGCAGCTTTGCTGGCAAGCGGGGGGGCAGGGAGCAGTTCTTC